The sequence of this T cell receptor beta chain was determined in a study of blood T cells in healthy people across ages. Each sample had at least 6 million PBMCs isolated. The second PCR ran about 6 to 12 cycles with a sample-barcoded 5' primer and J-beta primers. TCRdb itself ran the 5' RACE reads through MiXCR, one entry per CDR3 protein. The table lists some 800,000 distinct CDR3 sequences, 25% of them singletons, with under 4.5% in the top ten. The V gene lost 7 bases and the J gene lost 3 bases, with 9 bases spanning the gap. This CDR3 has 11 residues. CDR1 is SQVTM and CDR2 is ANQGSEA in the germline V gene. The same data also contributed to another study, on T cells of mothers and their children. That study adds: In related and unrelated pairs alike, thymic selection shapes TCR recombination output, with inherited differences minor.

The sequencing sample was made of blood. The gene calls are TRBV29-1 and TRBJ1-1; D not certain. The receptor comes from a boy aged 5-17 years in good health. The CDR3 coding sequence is TGCAGCGGGAAATGGGACACTGAAGCTTTCTTT. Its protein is CSGKWDTEAFF.